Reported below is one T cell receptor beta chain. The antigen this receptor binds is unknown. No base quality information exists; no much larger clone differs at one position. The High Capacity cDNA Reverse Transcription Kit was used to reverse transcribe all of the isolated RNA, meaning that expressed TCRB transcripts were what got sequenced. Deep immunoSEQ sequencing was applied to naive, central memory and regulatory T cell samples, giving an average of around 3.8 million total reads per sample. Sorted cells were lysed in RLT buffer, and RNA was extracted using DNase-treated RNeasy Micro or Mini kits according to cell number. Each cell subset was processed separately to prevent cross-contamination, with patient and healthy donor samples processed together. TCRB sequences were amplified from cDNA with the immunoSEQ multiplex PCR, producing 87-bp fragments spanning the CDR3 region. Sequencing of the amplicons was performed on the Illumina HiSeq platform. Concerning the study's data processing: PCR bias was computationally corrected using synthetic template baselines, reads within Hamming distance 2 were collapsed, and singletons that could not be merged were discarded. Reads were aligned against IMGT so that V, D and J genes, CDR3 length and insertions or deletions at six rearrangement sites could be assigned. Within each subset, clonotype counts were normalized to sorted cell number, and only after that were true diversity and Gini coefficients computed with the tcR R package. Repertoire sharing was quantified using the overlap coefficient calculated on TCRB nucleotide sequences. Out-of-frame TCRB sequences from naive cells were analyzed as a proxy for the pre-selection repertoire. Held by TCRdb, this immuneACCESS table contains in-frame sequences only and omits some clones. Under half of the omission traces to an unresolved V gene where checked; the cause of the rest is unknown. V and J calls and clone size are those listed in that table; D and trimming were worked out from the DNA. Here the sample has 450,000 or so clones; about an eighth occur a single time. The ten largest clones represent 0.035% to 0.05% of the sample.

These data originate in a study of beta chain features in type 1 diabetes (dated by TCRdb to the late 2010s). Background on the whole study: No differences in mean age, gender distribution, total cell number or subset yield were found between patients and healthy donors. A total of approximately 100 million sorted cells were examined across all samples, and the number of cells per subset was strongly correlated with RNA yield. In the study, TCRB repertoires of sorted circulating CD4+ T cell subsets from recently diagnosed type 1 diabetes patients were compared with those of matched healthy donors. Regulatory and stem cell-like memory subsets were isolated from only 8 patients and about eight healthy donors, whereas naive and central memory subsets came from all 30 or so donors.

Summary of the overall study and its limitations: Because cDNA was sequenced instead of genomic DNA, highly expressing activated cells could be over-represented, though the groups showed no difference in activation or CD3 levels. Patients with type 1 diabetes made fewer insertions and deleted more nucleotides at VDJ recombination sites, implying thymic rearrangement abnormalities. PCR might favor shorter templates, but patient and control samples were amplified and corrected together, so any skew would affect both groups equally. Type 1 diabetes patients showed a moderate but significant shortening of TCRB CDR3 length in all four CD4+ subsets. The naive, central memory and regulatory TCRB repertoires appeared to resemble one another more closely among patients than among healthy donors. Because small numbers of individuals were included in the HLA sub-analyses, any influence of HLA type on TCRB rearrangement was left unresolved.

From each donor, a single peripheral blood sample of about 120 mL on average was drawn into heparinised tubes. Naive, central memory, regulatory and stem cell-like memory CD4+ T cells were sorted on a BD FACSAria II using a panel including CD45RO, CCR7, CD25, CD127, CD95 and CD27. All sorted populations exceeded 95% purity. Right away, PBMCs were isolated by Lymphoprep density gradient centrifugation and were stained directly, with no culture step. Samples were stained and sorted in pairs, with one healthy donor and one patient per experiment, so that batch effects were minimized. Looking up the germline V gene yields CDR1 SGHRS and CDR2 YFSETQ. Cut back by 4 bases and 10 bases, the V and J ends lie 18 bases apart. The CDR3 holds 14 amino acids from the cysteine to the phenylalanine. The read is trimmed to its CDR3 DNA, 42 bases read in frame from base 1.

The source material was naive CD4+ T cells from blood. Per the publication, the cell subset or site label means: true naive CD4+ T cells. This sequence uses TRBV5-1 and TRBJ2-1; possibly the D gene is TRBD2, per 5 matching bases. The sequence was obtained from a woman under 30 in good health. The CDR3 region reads CASSTIQPGVEQFF. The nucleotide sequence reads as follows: TGCGCCAGCAGCACGATACAGCCCGGGGTGGAGCAGTTCTTC.